What follows describes a single T cell receptor (beta chain). Its antigen is not yet known. No clone much larger than this one lies a single base away; base qualities are absent. TCRbeta CDR3 regions were amplified from genomic DNA by means of the immunoSEQ Assay, a bias-controlled multiplex PCR. In the authors' own workflow: The number of nucleated cells in each sample was estimated from the amplification of reference gene primers within the assay. To quantify the absolute abundance of each unique TCRbeta CDR3 rearrangement, sequence reads were collapsed and filtered. For each sample, productive Simpson clonality was calculated by taking the square root of Simpson's diversity index across productive rearrangements. TCRdb holds this immuneACCESS table with in-frame rearrangements only. Some clones are missing; in checked studies, unresolved V genes explain under half, and the rest has no known cause. V, J and clone size derive from that table, while D and trimming were established from the DNA sequence. The table for this sample lists approximately 82,000 clones; approximately 80% of them were counted only once. The ten most abundant clones make up 12% of the sample.

The data are from a study of blood T cell repertoires in COVID-19 (dated by TCRdb to about 2020). In terms of the full investigation: Collaborator samples came from the United States, Italy and Spain and covered acute and convalescent phases of COVID-19. A de-identified subject ID, COVID-19 status, age in years and sex were almost always included in the sample metadata. Subjects who had been exposed to COVID-19, were actively infected with it, or had recovered from it provided the deeply sampled blood TCRbeta repertoires that made up the dataset. The prospective study material was composed of cDNA or gDNA derived from T cells, B-cell-depleted T cells, or PBMCs. Samples came from the ongoing ImmuneRACE study (first 160 participants) plus 1,254 subjects from 6 global collaborators. The repertoires were released in a freely available public database meant as a resource for research on the immune response to SARS-CoV-2. Where available, HLA class I and class II types were taken from metadata supplied by the sample provider and were not determined by assay-based typing. The full study reports these points: Clinical and demographic metadata were provided uncurated, with the amount varying by source and participant.

Collaborating institutions collected whole blood in K2EDTA tubes following their own protocols. Collaborator samples were shipped for TCRbeta analysis as frozen whole blood, isolated PBMCs, or DNA extracted from either sample type. The CDR3, cysteine through phenylalanine, is 16 amino acids long. Just the 48-base CDR3 DNA is kept, in frame starting at base 1. CDR1 is given as MNHEY and CDR2 as SVGAGI, both from the germline V gene. V is clipped by 0 bases and J by 3 bases, and the sequence between their germline boundaries is 11 bases long. The V and J genes are TRBV6-5 and TRBJ1-4; matching of 5 bases hints at TRBD1 as the D gene. This clonotype was obtained from a woman in her seventies with active or convalescent COVID-19. The source material was peripheral blood. CDR3 reads: CASSYSFQGSNEKLFF. The DNA reads TGTGCCAGCAGTTACTCCTTCCAGGGTTCTAATGAAAAACTGTTTTTT.